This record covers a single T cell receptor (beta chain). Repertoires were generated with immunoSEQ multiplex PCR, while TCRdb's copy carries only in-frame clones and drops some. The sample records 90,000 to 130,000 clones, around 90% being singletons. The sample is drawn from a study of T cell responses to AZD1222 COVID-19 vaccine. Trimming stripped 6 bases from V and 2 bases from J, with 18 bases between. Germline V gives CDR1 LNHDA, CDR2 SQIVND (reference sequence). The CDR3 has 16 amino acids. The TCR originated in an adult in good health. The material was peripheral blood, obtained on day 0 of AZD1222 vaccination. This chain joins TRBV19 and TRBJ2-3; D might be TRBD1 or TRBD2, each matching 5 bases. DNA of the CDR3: TGTGCCAGTAGCCCGGGGTGGGGCGGCCACACAGATACGCAGTATTTT. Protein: CASSPGWGGHTDTQYF.